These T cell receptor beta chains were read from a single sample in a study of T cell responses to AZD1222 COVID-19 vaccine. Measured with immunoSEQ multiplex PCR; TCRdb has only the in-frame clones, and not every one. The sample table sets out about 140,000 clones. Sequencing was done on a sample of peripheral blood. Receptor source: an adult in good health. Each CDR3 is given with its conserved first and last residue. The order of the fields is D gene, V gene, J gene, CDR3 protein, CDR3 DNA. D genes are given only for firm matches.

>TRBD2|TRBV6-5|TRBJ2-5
CASTRGETQYF
TGTGCCAGCACGCGGGGGGAGACCCAGTACTTC
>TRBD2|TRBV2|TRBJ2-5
CASTVQGLAQETQYF
TGTGCCAGCACCGTCCAGGGACTAGCGCAAGAGACCCAGTACTTC
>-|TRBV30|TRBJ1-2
CAWSVGGRGYTF
TGTGCCTGGAGTGTAGGGGGTAGGGGCTACACCTTC
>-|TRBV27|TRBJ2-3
CASSLFSTDTQYF
TGTGCCAGCAGTTTATTTAGCACAGATACGCAGTATTTT
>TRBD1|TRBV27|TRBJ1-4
CASSLRALGQGGEKLFF
TGTGCCAGCAGTTTAAGAGCTTTGGGACAGGGAGGCGAAAAACTGTTTTTT
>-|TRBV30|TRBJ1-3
CAWSVIGSYSGNTIYF
TGTGCCTGGAGTGTAATAGGGTCCTACTCTGGAAACACCATATATTTT
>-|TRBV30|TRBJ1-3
CAWKKGFSGNTIYF
TGTGCCTGGAAGAAGGGGTTCTCTGGAAACACCATATATTTT
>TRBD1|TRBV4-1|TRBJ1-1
CASSYRTGSYTEAFF
TGCGCCAGCAGCTATCGGACAGGGTCTTACACTGAAGCTTTCTTT
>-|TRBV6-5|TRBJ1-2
CASGTGGGRGYTF
TGTGCCAGCGGAACGGGGGGGGGCCGTGGCTACACCTTC
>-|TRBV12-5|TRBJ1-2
CASGLGQRGYTF
TGTGCTAGTGGTTTGGGACAACGGGGCTACACCTTC
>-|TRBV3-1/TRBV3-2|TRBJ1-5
CASSQDRGDDGNQPQHF
TGTGCCAGCAGCCAAGATCGGGGGGATGATGGCAATCAGCCCCAGCATTTT
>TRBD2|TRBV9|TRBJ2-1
CASSSQPGSGGAVEFF
TGTGCCAGCAGCTCTCAACCCGGTAGCGGGGGGGCCGTTGAGTTCTTC
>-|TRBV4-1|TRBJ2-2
CASSQVRSGWTGELFF
TGCGCCAGCAGCCAAGTAAGGAGCGGGTGGACCGGGGAGCTGTTTTTT
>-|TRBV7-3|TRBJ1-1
CASSLDRNTEAFF
TGTGCCAGCAGCTTGGACAGGAACACTGAAGCTTTCTTT
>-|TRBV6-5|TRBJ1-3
CASTRGSGNTIYF
TGTGCCAGCACGAGGGGGTCTGGAAACACCATATATTTT
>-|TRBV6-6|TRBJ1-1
CASSRGHLNTEAFF
TGTGCCAGCAGTCGGGGACACCTGAACACTGAAGCTTTCTTT
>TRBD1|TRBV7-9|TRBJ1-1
CASSDQGARGTEAFF
TGTGCCAGCAGCGATCAGGGGGCGCGCGGCACTGAAGCTTTCTTT
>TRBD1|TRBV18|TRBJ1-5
CASSPLGQGRNQPQHF
TGTGCCAGCTCACCACTGGGACAGGGGAGGAATCAGCCCCAGCATTTT
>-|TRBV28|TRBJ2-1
CASSFGTHSYNEQFF
TGTGCCAGCAGTTTTGGAACCCACTCCTACAATGAGCAGTTCTTC
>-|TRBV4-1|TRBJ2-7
CASSQTRDTTYEQYF
TGCGCCAGCAGCCAAACCCGGGACACCACCTACGAGCAGTACTTC
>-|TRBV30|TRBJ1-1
CAGDRRNTEAFF
TGTGCTGGGGACCGCCGGAACACTGAAGCTTTCTTT
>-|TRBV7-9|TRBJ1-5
CASSLSRGFGNQPQHF
TGTGCCAGCAGCTTGAGCCGCGGGTTTGGCAATCAGCCCCAGCATTTT
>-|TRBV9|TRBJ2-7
CASSVGDGYEQYF
TGTGCCAGCAGCGTAGGAGACGGCTACGAGCAGTACTTC
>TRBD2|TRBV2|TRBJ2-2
CASRLAGVNTGELFF
TGTGCCAGCCGTTTAGCGGGGGTGAACACCGGGGAGCTGTTTTTT
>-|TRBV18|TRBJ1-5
CASSPAGANQPQHF
TGTGCCAGCTCACCCGCAGGGGCAAATCAGCCCCAGCATTTT
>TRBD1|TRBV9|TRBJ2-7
CASSQGQGRTYEQYF
TGTGCCAGCAGCCAGGGACAGGGGAGAACCTACGAGCAGTACTTC
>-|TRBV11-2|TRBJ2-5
CASSLVREQETQYF
TGTGCCAGCAGCTTAGTCCGGGAGCAAGAGACCCAGTACTTC
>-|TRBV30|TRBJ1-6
CAWSGRSLNSPLHF
TGTGCCTGGAGTGGGCGATCCCTTAATTCACCCCTCCACTTT
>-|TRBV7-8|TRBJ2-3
CASSWARLTDTQYF
TGTGCCAGCAGCTGGGCTAGACTCACAGATACGCAGTATTTT
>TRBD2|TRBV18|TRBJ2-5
CASSRLAGGETQYF
TGTGCCAGCTCACGACTAGCGGGGGGAGAGACCCAGTACTTC
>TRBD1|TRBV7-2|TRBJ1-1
CASSLVGTGGGGTEAFF
TGTGCCAGCAGCTTAGTAGGGACAGGGGGCGGAGGGACTGAAGCTTTCTTT
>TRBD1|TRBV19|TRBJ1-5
CASRRTGSNQPQHF
TGTGCCAGTAGACGGACAGGATCCAATCAGCCCCAGCATTTT
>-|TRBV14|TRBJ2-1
CASSHPNGYNEQFF
TGTGCCAGCAGCCACCCTAACGGTTACAATGAGCAGTTCTTC
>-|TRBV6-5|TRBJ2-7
CASSRASEQYF
TGTGCCAGCAGTAGGGCTAGCGAGCAGTACTTC
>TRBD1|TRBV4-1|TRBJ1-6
CASSQVLRDRVNSPLHF
TGCGCCAGCAGCCAAGTACTTCGCGACAGGGTTAATTCACCCCTCCACTTT
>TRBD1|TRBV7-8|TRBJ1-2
CASSLDRDREYGYTF
TGTGCCAGCAGCCTCGATCGGGACAGGGAATATGGCTACACCTTC
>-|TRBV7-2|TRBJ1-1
CASSSGVQNTEAFF
TGTGCCAGCAGCTCGGGAGTTCAGAACACTGAAGCTTTCTTT
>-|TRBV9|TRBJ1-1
CASSVGAGDIAEAFF
TGTGCCAGCAGCGTAGGGGCAGGTGATATCGCTGAAGCTTTCTTT
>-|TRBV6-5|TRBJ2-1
CASMSIATTYNEQFF
TGTGCCAGCATGTCCATAGCCACTACATACAATGAGCAGTTCTTC
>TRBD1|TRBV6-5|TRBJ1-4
CASSKQGGNEKLFF
TGTGCCAGCAGTAAACAGGGGGGGAATGAAAAACTGTTTTTT
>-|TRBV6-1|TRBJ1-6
CASSESSTGNSPLHF
TGTGCCAGCAGTGAGTCCAGCACTGGGAATTCACCCCTCCACTTT
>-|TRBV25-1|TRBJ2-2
CASSAPQSTGELFF
TGTGCCAGCAGTGCACCCCAAAGTACCGGGGAGCTGTTTTTT
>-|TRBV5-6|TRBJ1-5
CASSLAGDSNQPQHF
TGTGCCAGCAGCTTGGCGGGAGATAGCAATCAGCCCCAGCATTTT
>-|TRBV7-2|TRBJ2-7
CASSLRPGDTAYEQYF
TGTGCCAGCAGCTTACGTCCAGGTGACACAGCCTACGAGCAGTACTTC
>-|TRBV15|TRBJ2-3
CATSRAVGVSDTQYF
TGTGCCACCAGCAGAGCCGTCGGGGTCTCGGATACGCAGTATTTT
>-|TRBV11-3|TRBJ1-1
CASSLAQAMNTEAFF
TGTGCCAGCAGCTTAGCGCAGGCGATGAACACTGAAGCTTTCTTT
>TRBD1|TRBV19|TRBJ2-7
CASSRTGGTYEQYF
TGTGCCAGTAGTCGGACAGGGGGAACCTACGAGCAGTACTTC
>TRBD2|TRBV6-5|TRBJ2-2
CATQEIAGGIWELFF
TGTGCCACCCAAGAAATAGCGGGGGGGATCTGGGAGCTGTTTTTT
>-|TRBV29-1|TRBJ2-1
CSVEGHLGSYNEQFF
TGCAGCGTTGAGGGGCACTTGGGCTCCTACAATGAGCAGTTCTTC
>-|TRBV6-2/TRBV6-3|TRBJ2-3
CASSYEGDLTDTQYF
TGTGCCAGCAGTTACGAGGGGGATCTCACAGATACGCAGTATTTT